The 9 T cell receptor beta chains below come from one sample, sequenced in a study of PD-1 blockade in classical Hodgkin lymphoma. Using immunoSEQ multiplex PCR, the repertoire was profiled, and TCRdb retains in-frame clones only, with some absent. The table has some 8,000 clones, 75% to 80% seen once. Time point: cycle 4 day 1 (C4D1), after more than five weeks of nivolumab. Autologous stem cell transplantation was followed by relapse in every patient, and brentuximab vedotin exposure varied. Researchers pulled CD8+ T cells out of thawed PBMCs using magnetic negative selection. Source: CD8+ T cells from blood, taken before the fourth cycle of nivolumab. These receptors were collected from a human donor with classical Hodgkin lymphoma.

The rearrangement links TRBV5-1 to TRBJ1-2; D is unresolved. CDR1 and CDR2 (germline): SGHRS, YFSETQ. Trimming stripped 0 bases from V and 2 bases from J, with 5 bases between. The CDR3 consists of 13 residues. CDR3 region: CASSLVGNYGYTF. In DNA form, the CDR3 reads TGCGCCAGCAGCTTGGTCGGAAACTATGGCTACACCTTC.

This sequence joins TRBV20-1 and TRBJ1-2; no definite D call. The CDR3 extends over 10 amino acids. Trimming took 4 bases from V and 8 from J, leaving 8 bases between them. Per germline, CDR1 DFQATT and CDR2 SNEGSKA (reference sequence). The CDR3 coding sequence is TGCAGTGCTAAAGATGAGGGCTACACCTTC. Translating it yields CSAKDEGYTF.

To note about this clone: This sequence may be a read error, since a much larger clone differs from it by one base. The V gene is TRBV7-9, the J gene TRBJ1-2; D unresolved. The CDR3 contains 13 residues. The V gene lost 3 bases and the J gene lost 2 bases, with 7 bases spanning the gap. Germline V gene data show CDR1 as SEHNR and CDR2 as FQNEAQ (reference sequence). In DNA, the CDR3 is TGTGCCAGCAGCTTGGAAGGAAACTATGGCTACACCTTC. Translated: CASSLEGNYGYTF.

This clone turned up a few times. V is TRBV2 and J is TRBJ2-4, with 13 bases fitting TRBD2. The germline CDR1 and CDR2 sequences are SNHLY and FYNNEI. This CDR3 has 18 amino acids. V lost 6 bases, J lost 0 bases, and 8 bases stayed unmatched. CDR3 sequence: CASRLTSGGTIAKNIQYF. The CDR3 nucleotides are TGTGCCAGCAGGCTGACTAGCGGGGGGACGATAGCCAAAAACATTCAGTACTTC.

This chain joins TRBV10-3 and TRBJ2-5; 12 bases are a match to TRBD2. This CDR3 is built from 18 residues. Germline lookup yields CDR1 ENHRY and CDR2 SYGVKD. J lost 4 bases, V lost 3 bases, and 12 bases had no gene match. The CDR3 reads CAISDFQSSGRESETQYF. The CDR3 nucleotides are TGTGCCATCAGTGATTTCCAGTCTAGCGGGAGGGAGTCAGAGACCCAGTACTTC.

This chain uses TRBV7-9 with TRBJ2-5; D tentatively reads TRBD1 or TRBD2 (5 bases each). The DNA end favors TRBJ2-7, so the J call may be wrong. Germline V gene sequence: CDR1 SEHNR, CDR2 FQNEAQ (reference sequence). The CDR3 spans 16 residues. CDR3 DNA sequence: TGTGCCAGCATTCCCCATCCCACGGGGCCTACCTACGAGCAGTACTTC. This encodes CASIPHPTGPTYEQYF.

This clone has just a few counts. The rearrangement links TRBV2 to TRBJ2-3, with 10 bases aligning to TRBD2. With V trimmed by 6 bases and J by 5 bases, 5 bases remained unmatched. Per the germline V gene, CDR1 is SNHLY and CDR2 is FYNNEI. This CDR3 is 14 amino acids long. CDR3 sequence reads: CASRGAGGQDTQYF. The CDR3 nucleotides read TGTGCCAGCAGGGGAGCGGGGGGGCAAGATACGCAGTATTTT.

This chain connects TRBV7-9 to TRBJ2-2; D may be TRBD1 (5 bases). This CDR3 spans 18 amino acids. Trimming took off 2 bases at V and 2 bases at J, with 18 bases between the two ends. The germline CDR1 and CDR2 sequences are SEHNR and FQNEAQ (reference sequence). The CDR3 nucleotides are TGTGCCAGCAGCTTATTTCTGAGGACAACCGATAACACCGGGGAGCTGTTTTTT. Its translation is CASSLFLRTTDNTGELFF.

The chain combines TRBV9 with TRBJ2-2; no clear D gene. This CDR3 region has 13 residues. Trimming removed 0 bases from V and 5 bases from J, with 5 bases in between. In germline, CDR1 is SGDLS, CDR2 YYNGEE. The CDR3 nucleotides read TGTGCCAGCAGCGTAGACATGACCGGGGAGCTGTTTTTT. The encoded protein is CASSVDMTGELFF.